This TCR beta chain was sequenced for a study of cytomegalovirus exposure and HLA in healthy donors. Study details: The same platform was used for the roughly 110 validation repertoires as for the approximately 670 first-cohort repertoires, as reported in a later analysis. General study results and limits: Testing in vitro showed a few CMV-associated chains specific for CMV antigens. Despite most TCR sequences being rare, some public TCRs occurred in many donors.

The donors were part of the validation cohort of 95 to 150 subjects. That cohort was separate from the first cohort, which comprised about 730 subjects. TCRdb's copy holds only in-frame clones and misses some; the assay was immunoSEQ multiplex PCR. The sample has approximately 260,000 clones, 70% to 90% seen once. There are 16 residues in the CDR3. Germline CDR1 and CDR2: LNHDA and SQIVND (reference sequence). Trimming removed 3 bases at V and 2 bases at J, with 15 bases between. A note on this clone: Its antigen is still unknown.

This sequence originates from a woman in her twenties or thirties in good health and CMV-seropositive. V gene TRBV19 combines with J gene TRBJ2-3, with D possibly being TRBD1 (6 bases). Sequences were obtained from PBMCs. CDR3 in amino acids: CASSIGAQGFTDTQYF. CDR3 in DNA: TGTGCCAGTAGTATCGGGGCTCAGGGGTTCACAGATACGCAGTATTTT.